These 23 T cell receptor beta chains were sequenced from one sample in a study of cytomegalovirus exposure and HLA in healthy donors. Primers included in the PCR were 60 Vbeta and 13 Jbeta primers. Libraries were prepared by immunoSEQ multiplex PCR; TCRdb keeps only in-frame clonotypes and omits some of them. The sample shows some 99,000 clones, roughly 80% of them seen only once. Specimen: PBMCs. The receptors shown here come from a man between 40 and 49 years old in good health and CMV-seronegative.

This clone has just one count. The chain combines TRBV19 with TRBJ2-5; 8 nucleotides align to TRBD1. Germline-derived CDR1 and CDR2 are LNHDA and SQIVND (reference sequence). The ends lost 6 bases at V and 3 bases at J; junction bases unmatched: 3. The CDR3 has 13 residues. The CDR3 nucleotides are TGTGCCAGTAGGCTGACAGGGGAAGAGACCCAGTACTTC. This encodes CASRLTGEETQYF. The entire variable domain, with the rest obtained from reference TRBV19 and TRBJ2-5, is as follows: DGGITQSPKYLFRKEGQNVTLSCEQNLNHDAMYWYRQDPGQGLRLIYYSQIVNDFQKGDIAEGYSVSREKKESFPLTVTSAQKNPTAFYLCASRLTGEETQYFGPGTRLLVL.

The CDR3 spells CASSPPGLAGDGEQYF. CDR3 nucleotide sequence: TGTGCCAGCTCACCCCCGGGACTAGCGGGAGACGGCGAGCAGTACTTC. The genes are TRBV18 and TRBJ2-7; TRBD2 matches at 14 bases. The germline V gene encodes CDR1 KGHSH and CDR2 LQKENI. This CDR3 is built from 16 residues. Losses at the gene ends were 3 bases for V and 6 bases for J; bases not matched to a gene: 7.

This clone appeared a few times. The chain is built from TRBV6-5 and TRBJ2-7; D possibly corresponds to TRBD2 (5 bases). In germline, CDR1 is MNHEY, CDR2 SVGAGI. The CDR3 loop spans 14 amino acids. With 6 bases removed from V and 4 bases from J, the gap between germline ends came to 16 bases. DNA for the CDR3: TGTGCCAGCAGGAGGAGGACGGAAGGATACGAGCAGTACTTC. It translates to CASRRRTEGYEQYF.

V and J are TRBV7-9 and TRBJ2-1; 8 bases are shared with TRBD2. The CDR3 contains 15 residues. The ends lost 4 bases at V and 4 bases at J; junction bases unmatched: 6. From germline, CDR1 is SEHNR and CDR2 FQNEAQ (reference sequence). The CDR3 DNA follows: TGTGCCAGCAGCTCGGGGGGGGGAATTTACAATGAGCAGTTCTTC. Translating it yields CASSSGGGIYNEQFF.

V gene TRBV27 combines with J gene TRBJ2-2, with 8 bases lining up with TRBD2. Per the germline V gene, CDR1 is MNHEY and CDR2 is SMNVEV (reference sequence). Trimming at V came to 7 bases and at J to 8 bases, leaving 12 bases not matched to a gene. The CDR3 contains 15 residues. CDR3 in DNA: TGTGCCAGCAAAACCCTCCTCGGGGGGGCTGGGGAGCTGTTTTTT. This translates into CASKTLLGGAGELFF.

The CDR3, as DNA: TGTGCCATCAGATCCGGGACTAGCGAGATCAGGCATGAGCAGTTCTTC. It translates to CAIRSGTSEIRHEQFF. This chain uses TRBV10-3 with TRBJ2-1; 10 bases agree with TRBD2. CDR1 ENHRY and CDR2 SYGVKD come from the germline V gene. The V segment lost 6 bases and the J segment 8 bases; nucleotides outside the gene matches: 13. The CDR3 is 16 residues long.

This rearrangement joins TRBV7-2 to TRBJ2-7; possible D gene TRBD2, 7 bases. With 3 bases removed from V and 9 bases from J, the gap between germline ends came to 15 bases. The CDR3 is made up of 13 amino acids. Germline values: CDR1 SGHTA, CDR2 FQGNSA. Here the CDR3 DNA reads TGTGCCAGCAGCTTCGGGCAGGGGAGGGGGCAGTACTTC. Protein: CASSFGQGRGQYF.

This rearrangement joins TRBV9 to TRBJ2-7, with 7 positions matching TRBD1. The trim removed 3 bases at V and 7 bases at J, leaving 10 bases unmatched. Germline V CDR1 and CDR2: SGDLS, YYNGEE. The CDR3 is 14 residues long. CDR3 DNA sequence: TGTGCCAGCAGCGCCACAGGGGCTACGGGAGAGCAGTACTTC. It codes for CASSATGATGEQYF.

Of note for this clone: Additional DNA sequences in this sample encode the identical CDR3. CDR3 sequence reads: CASSPNTGELFF. CDR3 coding DNA: TGTGCCAGCAGTCCAAACACCGGGGAGCTGTTTTTT. The chain recombines TRBV27 with TRBJ2-2; D ambiguous. The CDR3 covers 12 residues. Germline values: CDR1 MNHEY, CDR2 SMNVEV (reference sequence). V gave up 5 bases and J gave up 2 bases, with 3 bases separating them.

This sequence joins TRBV13 and TRBJ2-3; maybe TRBD1 (7 bases). V shed 3 bases and J shed 3 bases, with 13 bases lying between them. The CDR3 runs 15 residues. The V gene's germline CDR1 is PRHDT and CDR2 FYEKMQ (reference sequence). CDR3 DNA sequence: TGTGCCAGCAGCTTGAGCCAGGGGGGAACAGATACGCAGTATTTT. Its translation: CASSLSQGGTDTQYF.

In this sample, this clone turned up once. The chain links TRBV5-1 to TRBJ2-1; 10 nucleotides agree with TRBD1. From germline, CDR1 is SGHRS and CDR2 YFSETQ. Unmatched junction bases numbered 4, after V lost 3 bases and J lost 1 base. The CDR3 extends over 16 amino acids. CDR3 sequence: CASSYRDRGSYNEQFF. CDR3 DNA: TGCGCCAGCAGCTACCGGGACAGGGGTTCCTACAATGAGCAGTTCTTC.

J is TRBJ2-7 and V is TRBV29-1; D remains unclear. Germline V CDR1 and CDR2: SQVTM, ANQGSEA. The CDR3 totals 11 residues. V was trimmed by 2 bases and J by 2 bases, leaving 4 bases between them. The DNA of the CDR3 is TGCAGCGTTGAAACAGCCTACGAGCAGTACTTC. Its protein is CSVETAYEQYF.

V gene TRBV11-2 combines with J gene TRBJ1-6; 7 nucleotides agree with TRBD1. This CDR3 spans 15 amino acids. After removal of 4 bases from V and 10 bases from J, the junction contained 10 bases not matched to a gene. Germline V CDR1 and CDR2: SGHAT, FQNNGV. CDR3 coding DNA: TGTGCCAGCAGCTCATACAGGGGCAGAAGATCACCCCTCCACTTT. Amino acid sequence: CASSSYRGRRSPLHF.

This chain links TRBV30 with TRBJ2-1; TRBD2 agrees at 12 bases. Germline V gene data show CDR1 as GTSNPN and CDR2 as SVGIG (reference sequence). V was clipped by 5 bases and J by 2 bases; unmatched bases: 1. There are 14 residues in the CDR3. The DNA of the CDR3 is TGTGCCTGGGCTAGCGGGAGGGCCTACAATGAGCAGTTCTTC. This gives the protein CAWASGRAYNEQFF.

The chain combines TRBV29-1 with TRBJ2-5, with TRBD2 matching 8 bases. V dropped 3 bases and J dropped 0; count of bases not matched to a gene: 15. The CDR3 has 18 amino acids. Germline CDR1 is SQVTM and CDR2 is ANQGSEA. This chain's CDR3 is CSVETLPSGGANQETQYF. For the CDR3, the DNA is TGCAGCGTTGAGACACTCCCCTCGGGGGGGGCCAACCAAGAGACCCAGTACTTC.

This clone occurred once. The chain has TRBV25-1 and TRBJ1-1; 7 bases line up with TRBD1. V gave up 4 bases and J gave up 5 bases; unmatched junction bases: 7. The CDR3 length is 14 residues. Germline V gene sequence: CDR1 MGHDK, CDR2 SYGVNS. For the CDR3, the DNA is TGTGCCAGCAGTGCCGTAGGGGGCTGGACTGAAGCTTTCTTT. Translation: CASSAVGGWTEAFF.

The V gene is TRBV28, the J gene TRBJ1-5, with D uncertain. The ends were cut back, 7 bases at V and 1 base at J, with 5 bases in the middle. The CDR3 contains 12 residues. Per the germline V gene, CDR1 is MDHEN and CDR2 is SYDVKM. DNA for the CDR3: TGTGCCAGCAACCAGAGCAATCAGCCCCAGCATTTT. Protein: CASNQSNQPQHF.

J is TRBJ1-5 and V is TRBV6-1; D is unclear. The germline V and J ends were trimmed by 6 bases and 1 base, with 13 bases remaining between them. Germline V gene sequence: CDR1 MNHNS, CDR2 SASEGT. The CDR3 length is 15 residues. In nucleotides, the CDR3 is TGTGCCAGCAGGAGTTTACCAAGAAGCAATCAGCCCCAGCATTTT. It specifies CASRSLPRSNQPQHF.

This clone was recorded once. V is TRBV19 and J is TRBJ2-1; 10 bases match TRBD2. Germline trimming cut 3 bases from V and 8 bases from J; bases unmatched to any gene: 13. From germline, CDR1 is LNHDA and CDR2 SQIVND (reference sequence). The CDR3 has 17 residues. The CDR3 protein is CASSIDLAGAYIDEQFF. In DNA form, the CDR3 reads TGTGCCAGTAGTATCGATCTAGCGGGAGCTTACATCGATGAGCAGTTCTTC.

The CDR3 DNA reads as TGTGCCAGCTCACGGTCCGGAGGATTCGGCGAGCAGTACTTC. It specifies CASSRSGGFGEQYF. This chain uses TRBV18 with TRBJ2-7; D possibly corresponds to TRBD2 (5 bases). The CDR3 loop spans 14 amino acids. V was cut by 4 bases and J by 6 bases, with 16 bases left in between. Per the germline V gene, CDR1 is KGHSH and CDR2 is LQKENI.

This chain connects TRBV7-7 to TRBJ2-5, with unresolved D. The CDR3 extends over 13 amino acids. Germline V gives CDR1 SSHAT, CDR2 FNYEAQ (reference sequence). V gave up 3 bases and J gave up 1 base, with 6 bases separating them. CDR3 sequence reads: CASSLNSQETQYF. For the CDR3, the DNA is TGTGCCAGCAGCTTGAACAGCCAAGAGACCCAGTACTTC.

The chain links TRBV4-3 to TRBJ1-6; 10 bases are shared with TRBD1. CDR3 length: 14 amino acids. V was pared by 0 bases and J by 13 bases, with 3 bases of the junction left unmatched. Germline lookup yields CDR1 LGHNA and CDR2 YSLEER. The CDR3 region is CASSQEGTGVPLHF. The CDR3 DNA sequence: TGCGCCAGCAGCCAAGAGGGGACAGGGGTTCCCCTCCACTTT.

The rearrangement links TRBV28 to TRBJ1-2; TRBD1 might be the D (5 bases). The germline gives CDR1 MDHEN, CDR2 SYDVKM. CDR3 length equals 16 residues. Trimming stripped 5 bases from V and 3 bases from J, with 19 bases between. CDR3 DNA sequence: TGTGCCAGCAGTAATACCGGGACTTTAGCCGACTATGGCTACACCTTC. It encodes CASSNTGTLADYGYTF.